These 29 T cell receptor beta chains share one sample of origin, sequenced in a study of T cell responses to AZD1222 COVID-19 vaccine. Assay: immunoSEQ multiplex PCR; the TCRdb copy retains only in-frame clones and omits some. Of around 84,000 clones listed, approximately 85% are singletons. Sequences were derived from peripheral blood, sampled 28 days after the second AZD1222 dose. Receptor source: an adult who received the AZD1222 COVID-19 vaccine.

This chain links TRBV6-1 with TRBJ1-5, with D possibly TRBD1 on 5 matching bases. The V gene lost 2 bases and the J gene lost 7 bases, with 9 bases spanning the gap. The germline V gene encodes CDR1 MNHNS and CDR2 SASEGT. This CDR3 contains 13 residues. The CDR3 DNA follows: TGTGCCAGCAGTGAAATCCGGGGGCAGCCCCAGCATTTT. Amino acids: CASSEIRGQPQHF.

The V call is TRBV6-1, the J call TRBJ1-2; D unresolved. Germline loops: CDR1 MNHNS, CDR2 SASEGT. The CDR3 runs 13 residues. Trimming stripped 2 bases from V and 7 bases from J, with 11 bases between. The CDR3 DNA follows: TGTGCCAGCAGTGAAACGGGTTCAGGTGGCTACACCTTC. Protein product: CASSETGSGGYTF.

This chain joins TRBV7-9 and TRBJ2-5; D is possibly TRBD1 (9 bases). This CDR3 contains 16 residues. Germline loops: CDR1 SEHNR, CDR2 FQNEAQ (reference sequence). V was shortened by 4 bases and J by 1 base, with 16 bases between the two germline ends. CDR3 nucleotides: TGTGCCAGCAGCTCGGGGGGGACAGGGCCCCAAGAGACCCAGTACTTC. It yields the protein CASSSGGTGPQETQYF.

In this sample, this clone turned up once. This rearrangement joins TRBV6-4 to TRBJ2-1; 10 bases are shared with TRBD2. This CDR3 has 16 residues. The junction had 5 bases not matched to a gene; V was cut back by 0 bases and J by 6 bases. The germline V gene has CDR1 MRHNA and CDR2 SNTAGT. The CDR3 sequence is CASSDSGSGGLNEQFF. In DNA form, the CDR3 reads TGTGCCAGCAGTGACTCAGGTAGCGGGGGGCTCAATGAGCAGTTCTTC.

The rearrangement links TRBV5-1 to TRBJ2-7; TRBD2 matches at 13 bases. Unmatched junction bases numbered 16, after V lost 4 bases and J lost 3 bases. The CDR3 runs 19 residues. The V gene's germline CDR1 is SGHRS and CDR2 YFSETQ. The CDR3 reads CASSPTEVTSGGLYYEQYF. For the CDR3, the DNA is TGCGCCAGCAGCCCTACCGAAGTGACTAGCGGGGGGCTTTACTACGAGCAGTACTTC.

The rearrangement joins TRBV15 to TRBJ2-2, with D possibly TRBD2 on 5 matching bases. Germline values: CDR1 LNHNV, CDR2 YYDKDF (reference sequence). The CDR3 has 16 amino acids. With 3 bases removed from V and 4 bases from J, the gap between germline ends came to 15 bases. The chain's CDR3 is CATSRASIGLTGELFF. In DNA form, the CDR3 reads TGTGCCACCAGCAGGGCCTCCATAGGACTCACCGGGGAGCTGTTTTTT.

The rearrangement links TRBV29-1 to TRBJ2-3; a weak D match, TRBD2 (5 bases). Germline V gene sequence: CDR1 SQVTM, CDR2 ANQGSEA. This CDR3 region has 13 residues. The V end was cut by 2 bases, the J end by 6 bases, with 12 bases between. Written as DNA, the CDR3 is TGCAGCGTTGAATGGGCAGGCGGGGATACGCAGTATTTT. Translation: CSVEWAGGDTQYF.

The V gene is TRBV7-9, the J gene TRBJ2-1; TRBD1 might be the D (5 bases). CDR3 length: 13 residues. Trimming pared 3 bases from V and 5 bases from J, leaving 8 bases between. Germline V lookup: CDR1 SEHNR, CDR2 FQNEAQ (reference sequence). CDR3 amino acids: CASSFGHNNEQFF. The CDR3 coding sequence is TGTGCCAGCAGCTTCGGACACAACAATGAGCAGTTCTTC. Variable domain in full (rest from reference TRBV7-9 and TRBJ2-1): DTGVSQNPRHKITKRGQNVTFRCDPISEHNRLYWYRQTLGQGPEFLTYFQNEAQLEKSRLLSDRFSAERPKGSFSTLEIQRTEQGDSAMYLCASSFGHNNEQFFGPGTRLTVL.

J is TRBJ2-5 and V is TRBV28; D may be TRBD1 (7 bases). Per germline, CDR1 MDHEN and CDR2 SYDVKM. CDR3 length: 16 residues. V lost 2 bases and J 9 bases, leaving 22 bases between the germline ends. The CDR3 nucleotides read TGTGCCAGCAGTTTACAAACTACCAGGGGGGAAGGGGCCCAGTACTTC. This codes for CASSLQTTRGEGAQYF.

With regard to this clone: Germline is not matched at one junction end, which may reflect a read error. CDR3 in DNA: TGTGCCAGCAGCTTGGGTAGCTTCACCCGGGAGCTGTTTTTT. This translates into CASSLGSFTRELFF. The chain combines TRBV5-5 with TRBJ2-2; D is undetermined. The CDR3 sequence is 14 residues long. Germline CDR1 reads SGHKS; CDR2 reads YYEKEE (reference sequence).

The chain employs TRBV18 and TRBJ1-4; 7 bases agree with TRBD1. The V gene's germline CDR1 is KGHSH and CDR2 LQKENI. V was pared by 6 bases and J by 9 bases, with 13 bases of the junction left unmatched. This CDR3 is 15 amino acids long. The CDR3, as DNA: TGTGCCAGCTCCCTTGGACAGGAACGGGTTAAAAAACTGTTTTTT. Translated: CASSLGQERVKKLFF.

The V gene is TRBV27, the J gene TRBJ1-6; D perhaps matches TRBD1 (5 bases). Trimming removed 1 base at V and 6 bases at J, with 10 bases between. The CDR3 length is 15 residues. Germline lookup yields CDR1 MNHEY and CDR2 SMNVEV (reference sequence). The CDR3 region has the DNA TGTGCCAGCAGTTTATTCGGGGGTTCTAATTCACCCCTCCACTTT. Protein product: CASSLFGGSNSPLHF.

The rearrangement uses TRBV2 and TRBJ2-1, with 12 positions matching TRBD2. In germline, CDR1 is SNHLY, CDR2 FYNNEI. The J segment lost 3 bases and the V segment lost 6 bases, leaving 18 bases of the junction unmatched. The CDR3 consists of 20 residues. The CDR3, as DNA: TGTGCCAGCAGACCCTTCCCCGCTAGCGGGGGGGCCGTTAACTACAATGAGCAGTTCTTC. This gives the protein CASRPFPASGGAVNYNEQFF.

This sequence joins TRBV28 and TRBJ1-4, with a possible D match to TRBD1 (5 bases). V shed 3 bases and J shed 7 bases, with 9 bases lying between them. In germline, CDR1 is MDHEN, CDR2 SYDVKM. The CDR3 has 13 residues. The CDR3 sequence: CASSFLGGEKLFF. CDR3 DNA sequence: TGTGCCAGCAGTTTTTTGGGGGGTGAAAAACTGTTTTTT.

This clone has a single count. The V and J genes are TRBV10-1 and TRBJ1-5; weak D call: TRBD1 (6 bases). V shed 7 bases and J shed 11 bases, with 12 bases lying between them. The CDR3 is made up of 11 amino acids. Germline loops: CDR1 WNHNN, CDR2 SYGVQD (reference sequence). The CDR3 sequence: CASKQGESQHF. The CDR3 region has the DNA TGCGCCAGCAAACAGGGTGAGTCCCAGCATTTT.

The CDR3 bases are TGTGCCAGCAGCCAAGATGGGGTAGCGCCTAGCTCTGGGGCCAACGTCCTGACTTTC. Translating it yields CASSQDGVAPSSGANVLTF. This chain links TRBV3-1 (or the pseudogene TRBV3-2) with TRBJ2-6, with a weak D call TRBD2 (5 bases). Germline V gives CDR1 LGHDT, CDR2 YNNKEL (reference sequence). V was pared by 0 bases and J by 0 bases, with 15 bases between. This CDR3 contains 19 residues.

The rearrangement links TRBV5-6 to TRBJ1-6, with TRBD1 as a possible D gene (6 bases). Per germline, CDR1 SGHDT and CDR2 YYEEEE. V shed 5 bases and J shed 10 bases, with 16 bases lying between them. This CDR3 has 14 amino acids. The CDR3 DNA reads TGTGCCAGCAGTTTCCGGACAGCAAGCTCACCCCTCCACTTT. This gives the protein CASSFRTASSPLHF.

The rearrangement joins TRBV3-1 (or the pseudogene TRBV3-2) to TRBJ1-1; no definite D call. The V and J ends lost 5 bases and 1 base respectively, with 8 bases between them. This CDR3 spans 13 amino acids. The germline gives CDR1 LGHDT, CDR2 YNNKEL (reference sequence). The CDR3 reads CASSFTGNTEAFF. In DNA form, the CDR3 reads TGTGCCAGCAGCTTTACGGGGAACACTGAAGCTTTCTTT.

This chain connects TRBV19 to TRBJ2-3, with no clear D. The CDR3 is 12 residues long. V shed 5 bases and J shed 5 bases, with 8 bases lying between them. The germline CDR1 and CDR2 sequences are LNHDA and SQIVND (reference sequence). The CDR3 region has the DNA TGTGCCAGTAGTGACCGTGTAGATACGCAGTATTTT. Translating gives CASSDRVDTQYF.

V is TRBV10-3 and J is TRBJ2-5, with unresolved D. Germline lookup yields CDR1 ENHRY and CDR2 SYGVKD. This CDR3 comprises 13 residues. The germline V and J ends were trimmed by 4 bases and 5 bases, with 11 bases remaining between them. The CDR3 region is CAISGASKETQYF. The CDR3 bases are TGTGCCATCAGTGGGGCCAGTAAGGAGACCCAGTACTTC.

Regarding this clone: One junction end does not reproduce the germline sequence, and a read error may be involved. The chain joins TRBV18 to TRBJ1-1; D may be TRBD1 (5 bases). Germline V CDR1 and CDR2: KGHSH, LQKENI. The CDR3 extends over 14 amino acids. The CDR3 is CASSPGTLKTEAFF. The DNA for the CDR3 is TGTGCCAGCTCACCCGGGACCCTGAAGACTGAAGCTTTCTTT.

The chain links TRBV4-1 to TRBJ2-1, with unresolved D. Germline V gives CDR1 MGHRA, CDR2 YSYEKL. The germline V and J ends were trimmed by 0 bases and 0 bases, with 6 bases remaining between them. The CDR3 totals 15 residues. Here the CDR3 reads CASSQEADSYNEQFF. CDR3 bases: TGCGCCAGCAGCCAAGAGGCGGACTCCTACAATGAGCAGTTCTTC.

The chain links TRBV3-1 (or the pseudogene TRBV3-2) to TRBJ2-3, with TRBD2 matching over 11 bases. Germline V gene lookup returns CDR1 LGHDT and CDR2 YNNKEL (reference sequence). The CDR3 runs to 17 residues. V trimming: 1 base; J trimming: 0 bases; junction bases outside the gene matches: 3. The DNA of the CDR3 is TGTGCCAGCAGCCAAGGGCTAGCGGGGGGAAGCACAGATACGCAGTATTTT. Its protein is CASSQGLAGGSTDTQYF.

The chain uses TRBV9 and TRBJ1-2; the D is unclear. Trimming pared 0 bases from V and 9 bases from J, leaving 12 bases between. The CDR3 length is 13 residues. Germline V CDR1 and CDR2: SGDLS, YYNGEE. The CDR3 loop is CASSVGGLRSYTF. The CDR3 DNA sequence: TGTGCCAGCAGCGTAGGAGGCCTTAGAAGCTACACCTTC.

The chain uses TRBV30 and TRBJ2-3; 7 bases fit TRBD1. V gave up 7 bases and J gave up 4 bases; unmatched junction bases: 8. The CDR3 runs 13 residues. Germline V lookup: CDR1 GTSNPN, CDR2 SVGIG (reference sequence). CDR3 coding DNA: TGTGCCTCCGACAGGGTTTTTTCAGATACGCAGTATTTT. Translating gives CASDRVFSDTQYF. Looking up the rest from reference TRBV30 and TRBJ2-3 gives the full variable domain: SQTIHQWPATLVQPVGSPLSLECTVEGTSNPNLYWYRQAAGRGLQLLFYSVGIGQISSEVPQNLSASRPQDRQFILSSKKLLLSDSGFYLCASDRVFSDTQYFGPGTRLTVL.

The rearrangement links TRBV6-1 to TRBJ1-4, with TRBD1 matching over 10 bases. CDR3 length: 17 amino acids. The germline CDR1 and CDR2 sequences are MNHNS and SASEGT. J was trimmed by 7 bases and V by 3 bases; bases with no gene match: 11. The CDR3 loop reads CASSDWAGGTGAEKLFF. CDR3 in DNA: TGTGCCAGCAGTGATTGGGCGGGAGGGACAGGGGCTGAAAAACTGTTTTTT.

CDR3 DNA sequence: TGTGCCAGCAGCCAGGGGTTGGACAGGGGCTATGGCTACACCTTC. Amino acids: CASSQGLDRGYGYTF. J is TRBJ1-2 and V is TRBV7-2; 9 bases line up with TRBD1. Germline CDR1 reads SGHTA; CDR2 reads FQGNSA. The CDR3 contains 15 residues. The ends lost 5 bases at V and 4 bases at J; junction bases unmatched: 8. The full variable domain, its missing parts supplied by reference TRBV7-2 and TRBJ1-2, is GAGVSQSPSNKVTEKGKDVELRCDPISGHTALYWYRQSLGQGLEFLIYFQGNSAPDKSGLPSDRFSAERTGGSVSTLTIQRTQQEDSAVYLCASSQGLDRGYGYTFGSGTRLTVV.

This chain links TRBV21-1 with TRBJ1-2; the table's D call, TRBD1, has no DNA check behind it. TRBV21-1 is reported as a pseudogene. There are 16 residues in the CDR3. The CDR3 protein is CASSKEIQHQNYGYTF. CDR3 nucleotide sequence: TGTGCCAGCAGCAAAGAAATCCAACATCAGAACTATGGCTACACCTTC.

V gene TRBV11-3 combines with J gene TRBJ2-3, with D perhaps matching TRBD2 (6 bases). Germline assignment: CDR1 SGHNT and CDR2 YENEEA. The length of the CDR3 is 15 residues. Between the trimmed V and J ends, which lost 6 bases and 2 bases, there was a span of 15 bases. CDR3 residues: CASSRGGSHTDTQYF. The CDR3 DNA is TGTGCCAGCAGTCGAGGAGGGAGTCACACAGATACGCAGTATTTT.